This T cell receptor (beta chain) was identified in a study of blood T cell repertoires in COVID-19. Study information: PBMCs, B-cell-depleted T cells, or T cells were the source of the cDNA or gDNA that made up the material.

The CDR3 loop spans 14 amino acids. Germline-derived CDR1 and CDR2 are SGHDT and YYEEEE. J lost 4 bases, V lost 5 bases, and 8 bases had no gene match. Per the original data handling: Reference gene primers were amplified, and this amplification served to estimate nucleated cell counts. Repertoires were generated with immunoSEQ multiplex PCR, while TCRdb's copy carries only in-frame clones and drops some. That table is the source of V, J and clone size, and D and trimming were worked out from the DNA. The sample shows 85,000 to 100,000 clones, roughly 80% of them seen only once. The V call is TRBV5-6, the J call TRBJ2-7; 8 nucleotides align to TRBD1. Material for sequencing was peripheral blood. The receptor's source is a woman aged 60-75 years with acute or convalescent COVID-19. As DNA, the CDR3 is TGTGCCAGCAGTCGCGGACAGGGTTGGTACGAGCAGTACTTC. It encodes CASSRGQGWYEQYF.